This T cell receptor beta chain was captured by sequencing in a study of T cells in Graves' hyperthyroidism and ophthalmopathy. This CDR3 comprises 13 residues. Germline values: CDR1 SGDLS, CDR2 YYNGEE. V gave up 4 bases and J gave up 5 bases, with 12 bases separating them. RNA transcripts provided the source from which TCR beta CDR3 regions were amplified. Primed by the HTBI set, a first-round RT-PCR was run on the TCR CDR3. One entry per CDR3 protein results from TCRdb running MiXCR on the multiplex PCR reads. Here the sample spans about 290,000 distinct CDR3 sequences, more than 15% being singletons. Notes on the study in general: Ophthalmopathy was model-predicted a median roughly six months pre-onset.

This clonotype was recorded many times. Its specificity is not known. V is TRBV9 and J is TRBJ2-5; D gene uncertain. The clonotype comes from a woman aged 60-75 years with Graves' ophthalmopathy. Sequencing was done on a sample of blood. In DNA, the CDR3 is TGTGCCAGCAGCAGAAGTCCTGGGGAGACCCAGTACTTC. Translation gives CASSRSPGETQYF.